This T cell receptor beta chain was identified in a study of response to subunit inactivated influenza vaccine. Overall study findings and caveats: That few new T cells are recruited by each seasonal influenza vaccination was the authors' suggestion.

This clonotype was seen a handful of times. Its antigen is as yet unknown. TCRdb re-called the RT-PCR reads through MiXCR, storing one row per CDR3 protein. Of some 600,000 distinct CDR3 sequences listed, 12% to 15% are singletons. Trimming cost V 4 bases and J 4 bases, with 18 bases left between them. CDR3 length: 16 residues. Germline V gives CDR1 MNHEY, CDR2 SMNVEV (reference sequence). This sample comprised PBMCs from blood, obtained around 15 days before vaccination. The chain uses TRBV27 and TRBJ2-3; perhaps TRBD1 as D (5 bases). The sequence was collected from a man aged 45 to 65 who received an inactivated influenza vaccine. The CDR3 bases are TGTGCCAGCAGTTCCCCCTCCCGACAGTCGGCAGATACGCAGTATTTT. This codes for CASSSPSRQSADTQYF.